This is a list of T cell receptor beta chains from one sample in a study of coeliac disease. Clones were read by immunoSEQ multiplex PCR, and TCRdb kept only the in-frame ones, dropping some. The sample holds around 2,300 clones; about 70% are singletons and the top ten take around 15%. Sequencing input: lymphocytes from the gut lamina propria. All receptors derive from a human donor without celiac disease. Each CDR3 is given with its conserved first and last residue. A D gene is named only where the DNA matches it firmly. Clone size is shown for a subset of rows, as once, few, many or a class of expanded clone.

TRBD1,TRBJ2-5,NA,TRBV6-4,CASSDSYRGHKTQYF,TGTGCCAGCAGTGACTCGTACAGGGGGCACAAGACCCAGTACTTC
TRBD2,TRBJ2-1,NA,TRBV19,CASSISGDDYNEQFF,TGTGCCAGTAGTATAAGCGGGGATGACTACAATGAGCAGTTCTTC
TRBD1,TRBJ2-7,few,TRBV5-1,CASSLAGQGAHEQYF,TGCGCCAGCAGCTTGGCCGGGCAGGGGGCCCACGAGCAGTACTTC
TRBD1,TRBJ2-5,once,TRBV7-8,CASSVLPTGGVETQYF,TGTGCCAGCAGCGTACTCCCGACAGGGGGAGTGGAGACCCAGTACTTC
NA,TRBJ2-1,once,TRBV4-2,CASSQEAGNNEQFF,TGTGCCAGCAGCCAAGAGGCGGGGAACAATGAGCAGTTCTTC
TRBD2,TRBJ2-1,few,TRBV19,CASREREGRLRNEQFF,TGTGCCAGTAGGGAGCGGGAGGGGAGGTTACGCAATGAGCAGTTCTTC
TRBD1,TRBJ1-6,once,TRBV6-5,CASSLQGAPLHF,TGTGCCAGCAGTTTACAGGGGGCACCCCTCCACTTT
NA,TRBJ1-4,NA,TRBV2,CASRSGGETNEKLFF,TGTGCCAGCAGGTCCGGTGGAGAAACTAATGAAAAACTGTTTTTT
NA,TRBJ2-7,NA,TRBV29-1,CSAIQGTAYEQYF,TGCAGCGCCATCCAGGGGACGGCATACGAGCAGTACTTC
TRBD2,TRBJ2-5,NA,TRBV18,CASSAGTSGSGVETQYF,TGTGCCAGCTCCGCCGGGACTAGCGGGAGTGGTGTCGAGACCCAGTACTTC
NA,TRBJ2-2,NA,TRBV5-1,CASSSSGNTGELFF,TGCGCCAGCAGCTCGAGCGGAAACACCGGGGAGCTGTTTTTT
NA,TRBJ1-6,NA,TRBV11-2,CASSLIGQSSPLHF,TGTGCCAGCAGCTTAATTGGACAATCCTCACCCCTCCACTTT
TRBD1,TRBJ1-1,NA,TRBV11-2,CASSILQGRTEAFF,TGTGCCAGCAGCATATTACAGGGGAGGACTGAAGCTTTCTTT
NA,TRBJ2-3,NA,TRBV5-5,CATGGGNTDTQYF,TGTGCCACGGGCGGCGGGAACACAGATACGCAGTATTTT
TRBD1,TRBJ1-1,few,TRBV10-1,CASSGPDRGLTEAFF,TGCGCCAGCAGTGGCCCGGACAGGGGGCTCACTGAAGCTTTCTTT
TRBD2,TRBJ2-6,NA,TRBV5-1,CASSSGGAGANVLTF,TGCGCCAGCAGCTCCGGGGGGGCTGGGGCCAACGTCCTGACTTTC
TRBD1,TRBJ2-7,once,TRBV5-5,CASSPLGQGYEQYF,TGTGCCAGCAGCCCCCTCGGACAGGGCTACGAGCAGTACTTC
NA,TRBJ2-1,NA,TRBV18,CASPPDSAEQFF,TGTGCCAGCCCCCCCGACTCTGCCGAGCAGTTCTTC
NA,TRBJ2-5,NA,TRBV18,CASSSSRGQETQYF,TGTGCCAGCTCGTCCTCCCGGGGGCAAGAGACCCAGTACTTC
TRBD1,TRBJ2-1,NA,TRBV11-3,CASSLDDGQGAANEQFF,TGTGCCAGCAGCTTAGATGACGGACAGGGGGCCGCAAATGAGCAGTTCTTC
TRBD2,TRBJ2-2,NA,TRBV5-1,CASSSLAGGNTGELFF,TGCGCCAGCAGTTCACTAGCGGGAGGGAACACCGGGGAGCTGTTTTTT
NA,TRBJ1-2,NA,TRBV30,CAWNGGIGYTF,TGTGCCTGGAACGGGGGTATTGGCTACACCTTC
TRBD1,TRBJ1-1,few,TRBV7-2,CASSEGTGSMNTEAFF,TGTGCCAGCAGCGAGGGGACAGGAAGTATGAACACTGAAGCTTTCTTT
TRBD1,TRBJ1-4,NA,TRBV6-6,CASSRGLWEKLFF,TGTGCCAGCTCTAGGGGGCTGTGGGAAAAACTGTTTTTT
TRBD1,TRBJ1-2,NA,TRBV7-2,CASSLDQGAETF,TGTGCCAGCAGCTTAGATCAGGGGGCTGAAACCTTC
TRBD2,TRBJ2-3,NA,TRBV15,CATSRVSLAGAHTDTQYF,TGTGCCACCAGCAGAGTTAGTCTAGCGGGGGCCCACACAGATACGCAGTATTTT
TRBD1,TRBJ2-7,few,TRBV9,CASSGTGQYEQYF,TGTGCCAGCAGCGGGACAGGACAATACGAGCAGTACTTC
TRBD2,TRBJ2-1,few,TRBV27,CASSSPGGGAPSSYNEQFF,TGTGCCAGCAGTTCCCCAGGCGGGGGGGCCCCGAGCTCCTACAATGAGCAGTTCTTC
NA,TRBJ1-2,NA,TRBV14,CASSSRGEGYTF,TGTGCCAGCAGCTCCCGGGGGGAGGGCTACACCTTC
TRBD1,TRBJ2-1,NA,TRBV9,CASSSRTGPYNEQFF,TGTGCCAGCAGCTCAAGGACAGGACCCTACAATGAGCAGTTCTTC
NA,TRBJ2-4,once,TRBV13,CASSLGPFESSVIQYF,TGTGCCAGCAGCTTAGGCCCCTTCGAGTCTAGTGTCATTCAGTACTTC
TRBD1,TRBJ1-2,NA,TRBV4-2,CASSQDAGGYYGYTF,TGTGCCAGCAGCCAAGATGCAGGGGGATACTATGGCTACACCTTC
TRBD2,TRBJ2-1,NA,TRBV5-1,CASRLGSGGNGNEQFF,TGCGCCAGCAGGCTGGGGTCGGGGGGGAATGGGAATGAGCAGTTCTTC
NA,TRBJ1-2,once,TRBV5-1,CASSLFPGASYGYTF,TGCGCCAGCAGCTTGTTTCCAGGGGCGAGCTATGGCTACACCTTC
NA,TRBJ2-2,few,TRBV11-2,CASTPRKEGGELFF,TGTGCCAGCACCCCTAGGAAGGAGGGCGGGGAGCTGTTTTTT
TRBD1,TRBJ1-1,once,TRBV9,CASSVGAGAGGLEAFF,TGTGCCAGCAGCGTAGGGGCCGGGGCAGGGGGGCTTGAAGCTTTCTTT
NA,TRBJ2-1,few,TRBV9,CASSPAWGDEQFF,TGTGCCAGCAGCCCCGCTTGGGGGGATGAGCAGTTCTTC
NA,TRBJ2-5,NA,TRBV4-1,CASSQDPGGQTQYF,TGCGCCAGCAGCCAAGACCCCGGGGGGCAGACCCAGTACTTC
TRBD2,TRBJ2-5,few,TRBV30,CAWSVRAGGGETQYF,TGTGCCTGGAGTGTACGAGCGGGAGGCGGAGAGACCCAGTACTTC
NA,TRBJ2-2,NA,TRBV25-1,CASSDSGSGTGELFF,TGTGCCAGCAGTGATTCCGGGAGTGGCACCGGGGAGCTGTTTTTT
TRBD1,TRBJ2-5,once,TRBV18,CASSPDRVQETQYF,TGTGCCAGCTCTCCTGACAGGGTCCAAGAGACCCAGTACTTC
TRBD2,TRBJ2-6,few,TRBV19,CASSPGLAGSGANVLTF,TGTGCCAGTAGTCCAGGACTAGCGGGGTCCGGGGCCAACGTCCTGACTTTC
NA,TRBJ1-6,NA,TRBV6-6,CATSGSYNSPLHF,TGTGCCACCTCCGGCTCCTATAATTCACCCCTCCACTTT
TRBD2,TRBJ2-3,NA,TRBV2,CASSDVRTSGGDTQYF,TGTGCCAGCAGTGATGTGCGGACTAGCGGGGGGGATACGCAGTATTTT
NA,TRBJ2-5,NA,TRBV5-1,CASSLYTRETQYF,TGCGCCAGCAGCTTGTACACTAGGGAGACCCAGTACTTC
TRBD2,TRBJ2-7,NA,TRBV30,CAWSPRTSGGYEQYF,TGTGCCTGGAGTCCAAGGACTAGCGGGGGCTACGAGCAGTACTTC
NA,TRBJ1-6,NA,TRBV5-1,CASSFEGDSPLHF,TGCGCCAGCAGCTTTGAGGGAGATTCACCCCTCCACTTT
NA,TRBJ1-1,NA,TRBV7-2,CASSSLWGSEAFF,TGTGCCAGCAGCTCTCTGTGGGGCAGTGAAGCTTTCTTT
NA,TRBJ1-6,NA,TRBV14,CASSQHYNSPLHF,TGTGCCAGCAGCCAACACTATAATTCACCCCTCCACTTT
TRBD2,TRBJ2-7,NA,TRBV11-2,CASSVISGGPSGVQYF,TGTGCCAGCAGCGTCATTAGCGGGGGCCCCTCCGGGGTGCAGTACTTC
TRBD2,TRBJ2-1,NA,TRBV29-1,CSVGLAGGGSEQFF,TGCAGCGTCGGACTAGCGGGGGGTGGGAGTGAGCAGTTCTTC
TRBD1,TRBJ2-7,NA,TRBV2,CASSTGDRVNEQYF,TGTGCCAGCAGCACCGGGGACAGGGTAAACGAGCAGTACTTC